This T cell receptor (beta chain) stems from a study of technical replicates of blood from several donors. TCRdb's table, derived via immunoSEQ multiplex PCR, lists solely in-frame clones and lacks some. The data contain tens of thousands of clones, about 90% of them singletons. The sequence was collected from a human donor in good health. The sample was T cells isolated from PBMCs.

CDR3 in DNA: TGCGCCAGCAGCCCGATACTAGCGGGAACCGGGTTGGTCGATACGCAGTATTTT. Its translation: CASSPILAGTGLVDTQYF. The chain employs TRBV4-1 and TRBJ2-3, with 10 positions matching TRBD2. Trimming took 4 bases from V and 6 from J; bases not matched to a gene: 16. Germline lookup yields CDR1 MGHRA and CDR2 YSYEKL. The CDR3 runs to 18 residues.